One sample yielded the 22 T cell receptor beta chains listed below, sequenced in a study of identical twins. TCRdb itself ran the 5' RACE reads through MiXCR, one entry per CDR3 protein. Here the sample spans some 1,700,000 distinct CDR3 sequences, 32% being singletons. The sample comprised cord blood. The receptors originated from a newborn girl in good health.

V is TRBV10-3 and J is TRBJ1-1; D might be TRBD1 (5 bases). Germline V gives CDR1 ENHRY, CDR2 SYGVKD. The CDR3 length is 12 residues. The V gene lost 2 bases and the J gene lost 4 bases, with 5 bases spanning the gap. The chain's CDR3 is CAISEGATEAFF. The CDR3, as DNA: TGTGCCATCAGTGAGGGGGCCACTGAAGCTTTCTTT.

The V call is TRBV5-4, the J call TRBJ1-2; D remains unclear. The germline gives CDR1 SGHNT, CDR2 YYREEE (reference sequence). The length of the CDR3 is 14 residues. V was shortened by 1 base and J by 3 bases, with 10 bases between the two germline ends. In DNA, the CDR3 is TGTGCCAGCAGCTTGCCGGGTCCCTACTATGGCTACACCTTC. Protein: CASSLPGPYYGYTF.

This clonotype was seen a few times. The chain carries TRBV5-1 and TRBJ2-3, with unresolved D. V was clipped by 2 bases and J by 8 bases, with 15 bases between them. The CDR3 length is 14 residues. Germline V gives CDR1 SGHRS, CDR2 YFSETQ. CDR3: CASSFPDPSGTQYF. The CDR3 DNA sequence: TGCGCCAGCAGCTTCCCGGATCCATCAGGTACGCAGTATTTT. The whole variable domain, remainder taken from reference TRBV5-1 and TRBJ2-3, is KAGVTQTPRYLIKTRGQQVTLSCSPISGHRSVSWYQQTPGQGLQFLFEYFSETQRNKGNFPGRFSGRQFSNSRSEMNVSTLELGDSALYLCASSFPDPSGTQYFGPGTRLTVL.

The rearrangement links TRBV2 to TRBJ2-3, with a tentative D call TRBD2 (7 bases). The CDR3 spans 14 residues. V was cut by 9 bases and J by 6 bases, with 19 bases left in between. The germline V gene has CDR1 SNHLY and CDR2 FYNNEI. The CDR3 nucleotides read TGTGCCAGTGTGAACGGGGGGCCATGGGATACGCAGTATTTT. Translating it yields CASVNGGPWDTQYF.

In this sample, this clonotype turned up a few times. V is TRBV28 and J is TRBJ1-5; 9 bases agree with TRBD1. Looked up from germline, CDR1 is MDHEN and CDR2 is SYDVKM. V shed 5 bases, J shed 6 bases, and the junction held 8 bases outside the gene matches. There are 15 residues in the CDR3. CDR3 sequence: CASSLDRGLSQPQHF. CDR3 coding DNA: TGTGCCAGCAGTCTTGACAGGGGGTTGAGTCAGCCCCAGCATTTT. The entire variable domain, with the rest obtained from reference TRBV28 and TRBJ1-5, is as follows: DVKVTQSSRYLVKRTGEKVFLECVQDMDHENMFWYRQDPGLGLRLIYFSYDVKMKEKGDIPEGYSVSREKKERFSLILESASTNQTSMYLCASSLDRGLSQPQHFGDGTRLSIL.

The CDR3 sequence: CASSQVLSMNTGELFF. The CDR3 nucleotides read TGTGCCAGCAGCCAAGTCCTATCCATGAACACCGGGGAGCTGTTTTTT. The J gene is TRBJ2-2, the V gene TRBV3-1, with D unresolved. Germline V lookup: CDR1 LGHDT, CDR2 YNNKEL (reference sequence). Trimming shortened V by 1 base and J by 1 base, and 10 bases separated the two germline ends. This CDR3 region has 16 residues.

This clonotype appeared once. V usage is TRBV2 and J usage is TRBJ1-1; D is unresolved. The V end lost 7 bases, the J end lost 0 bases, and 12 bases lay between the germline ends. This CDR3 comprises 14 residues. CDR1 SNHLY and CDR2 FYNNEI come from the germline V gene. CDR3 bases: TGTGCCAGCAATGGCGGGCCATTGAACACTGAAGCTTTCTTT. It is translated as CASNGGPLNTEAFF.

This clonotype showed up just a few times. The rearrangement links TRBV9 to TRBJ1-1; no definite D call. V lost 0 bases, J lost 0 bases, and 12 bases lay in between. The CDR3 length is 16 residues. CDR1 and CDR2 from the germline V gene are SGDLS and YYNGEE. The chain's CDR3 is CASSVEGRHMNTEAFF. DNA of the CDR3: TGTGCCAGCAGCGTAGAGGGCCGGCACATGAACACTGAAGCTTTCTTT.

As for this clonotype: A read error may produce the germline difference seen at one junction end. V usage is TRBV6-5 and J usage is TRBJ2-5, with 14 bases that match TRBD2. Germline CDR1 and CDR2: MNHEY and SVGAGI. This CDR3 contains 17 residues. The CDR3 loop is CAGSYSGTSGRRETQYF. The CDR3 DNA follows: TGTGCCGGCAGTTACTCCGGGACTAGCGGGAGAAGGGAGACCCAGTACTTC.

The CDR3: CASSESRSSGRNTQYF. CDR3 DNA: TGCGCCAGCAGTGAGTCGAGGAGTAGCGGGAGGAATACGCAGTATTTT. The chain uses TRBV10-2 and TRBJ2-3, with 10 bases aligning to TRBD2. The CDR3 has 16 residues. The germline V gene has CDR1 WSHSY and CDR2 SAAADI. Trimming at V came to 0 bases and at J to 7 bases, leaving 7 bases not matched to a gene.

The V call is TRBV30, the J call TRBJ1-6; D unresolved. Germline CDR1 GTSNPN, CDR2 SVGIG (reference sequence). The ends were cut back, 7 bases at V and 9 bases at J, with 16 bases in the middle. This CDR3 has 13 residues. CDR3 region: CASLEGIGSPLHF. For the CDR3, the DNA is TGTGCCTCGTTGGAGGGAATTGGTTCACCCCTCCACTTT.

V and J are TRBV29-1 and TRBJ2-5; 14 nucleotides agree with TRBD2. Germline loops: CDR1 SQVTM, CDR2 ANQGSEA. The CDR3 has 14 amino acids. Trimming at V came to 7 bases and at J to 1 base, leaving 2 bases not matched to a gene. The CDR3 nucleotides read TGCAGCGCCGGGACTAGCGGGAGCCAAGAGACCCAGTACTTC. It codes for CSAGTSGSQETQYF. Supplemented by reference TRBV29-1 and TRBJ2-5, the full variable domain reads SAVISQKPSRDICQRGTSLTIQCQVDSQVTMMFWYRQQPGQSLTLIATANQGSEATYESGFVIDKFPISRPNLTFSTLTVSNMSPEDSSIYLCSAGTSGSQETQYFGPGTRLLVL.

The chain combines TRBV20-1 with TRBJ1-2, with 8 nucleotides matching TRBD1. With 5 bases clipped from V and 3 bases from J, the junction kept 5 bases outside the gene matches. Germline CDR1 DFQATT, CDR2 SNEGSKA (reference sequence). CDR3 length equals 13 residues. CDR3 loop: CSAYRGKDYGYTF. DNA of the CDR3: TGCAGTGCTTACAGGGGGAAAGACTATGGCTACACCTTC.

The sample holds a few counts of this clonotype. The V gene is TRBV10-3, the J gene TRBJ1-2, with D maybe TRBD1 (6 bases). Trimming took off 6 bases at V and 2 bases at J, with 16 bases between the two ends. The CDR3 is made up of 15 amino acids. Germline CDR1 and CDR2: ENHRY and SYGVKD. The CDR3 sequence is CAISPDSLMNYGYTF. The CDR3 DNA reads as TGTGCCATCAGCCCGGACAGCCTTATGAACTATGGCTACACCTTC.

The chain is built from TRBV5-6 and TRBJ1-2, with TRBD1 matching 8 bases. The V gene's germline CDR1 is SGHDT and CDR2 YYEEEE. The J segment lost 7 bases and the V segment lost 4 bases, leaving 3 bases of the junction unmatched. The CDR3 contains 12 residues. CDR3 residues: CASSHRGFGYTF. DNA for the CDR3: TGTGCCAGCAGCCACAGGGGGTTTGGCTACACCTTC.

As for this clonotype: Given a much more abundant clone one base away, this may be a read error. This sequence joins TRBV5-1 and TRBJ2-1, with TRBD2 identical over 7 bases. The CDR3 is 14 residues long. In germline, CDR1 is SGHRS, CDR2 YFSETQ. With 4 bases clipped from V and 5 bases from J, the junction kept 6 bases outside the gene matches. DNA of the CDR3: TGCGCCAGCAGCGTCGCTAGCGGTCACAATGAGCAGTTCTTC. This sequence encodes CASSVASGHNEQFF.

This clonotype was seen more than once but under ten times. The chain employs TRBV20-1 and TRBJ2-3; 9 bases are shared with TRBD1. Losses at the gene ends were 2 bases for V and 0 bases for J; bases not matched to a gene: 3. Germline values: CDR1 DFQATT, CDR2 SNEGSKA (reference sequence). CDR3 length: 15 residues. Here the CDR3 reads CSARRDRGSTDTQYF. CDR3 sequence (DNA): TGCAGTGCTAGACGAGACAGGGGGAGCACAGATACGCAGTATTTT.

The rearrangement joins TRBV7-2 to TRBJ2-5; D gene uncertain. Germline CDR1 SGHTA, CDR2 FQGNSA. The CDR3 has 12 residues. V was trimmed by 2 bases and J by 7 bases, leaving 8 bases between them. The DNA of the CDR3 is TGTGCCAGCAGCTTACTAGAAATGACCCAGTACTTC. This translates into CASSLLEMTQYF.

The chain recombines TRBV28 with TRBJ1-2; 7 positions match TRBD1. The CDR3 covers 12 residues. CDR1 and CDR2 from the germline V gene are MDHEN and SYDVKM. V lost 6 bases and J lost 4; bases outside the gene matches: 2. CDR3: CASSGQAYGYTF. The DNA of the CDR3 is TGTGCCAGCAGCGGACAGGCCTATGGCTACACCTTC.

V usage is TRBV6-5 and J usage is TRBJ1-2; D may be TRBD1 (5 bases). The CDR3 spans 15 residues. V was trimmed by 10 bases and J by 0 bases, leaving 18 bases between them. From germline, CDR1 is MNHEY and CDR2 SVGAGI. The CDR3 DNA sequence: TGTGCCACCAACGGTTGGGACTCCCCTAACTATGGCTACACCTTC. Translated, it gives CATNGWDSPNYGYTF.

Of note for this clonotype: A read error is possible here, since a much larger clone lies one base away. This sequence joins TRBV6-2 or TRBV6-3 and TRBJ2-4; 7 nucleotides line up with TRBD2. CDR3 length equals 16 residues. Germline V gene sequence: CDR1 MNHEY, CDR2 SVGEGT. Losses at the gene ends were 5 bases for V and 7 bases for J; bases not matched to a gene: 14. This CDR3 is CASSRPSLAATNIQYF. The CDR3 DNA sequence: TGTGCCAGCAGTCGCCCCTCTCTAGCGGCCACGAACATTCAGTACTTC.

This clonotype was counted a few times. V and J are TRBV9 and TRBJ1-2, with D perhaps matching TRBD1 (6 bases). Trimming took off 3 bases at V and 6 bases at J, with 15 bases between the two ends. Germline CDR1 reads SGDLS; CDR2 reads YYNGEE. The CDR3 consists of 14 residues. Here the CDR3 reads CASSGIGAGDGYTF. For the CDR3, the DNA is TGTGCCAGCAGCGGGATCGGGGCAGGGGATGGCTACACCTTC.